Sequencing of this TCR beta chain was carried out in a study of human T cells and chemical hapten exposure. Total RNA was isolated from whole blood that had not been fractionated. Each CDR3 protein is one row after TCRdb ran MiXCR on the 5' RACE reads. The sample carries fewer than 150,000 distinct CDR3 sequences, approximately 19% recorded once. The CDR3 sequence is 11 residues long. The ends were cut back, 2 bases at V and 8 bases at J, with 5 bases in the middle. The TCR originated in a human donor in good health. The rearrangement links TRBV12-3 or TRBV12-4 to TRBJ2-3; D not certain. The CDR3 region has the DNA TGTGCCAGCAGTTTAACAAGTACGCAGTATTTT. This translates into CASSLTSTQYF.